A single sample gave rise to the 21 T cell receptor beta chains below, sequenced in a study of OX40 agonist ivuxolimab in advanced cancers. This table comes from immunoSEQ multiplex PCR, and its TCRdb copy is limited to in-frame clones, with some not included. The sample holds 60,000 to 75,000 clones, 80% seen once. Sample: CD4+ or CD8+ T cells sorted from blood, taken in a trial of the OX40 agonist ivuxolimab. The receptor set was obtained from an adult with an advanced solid tumor such as melanoma, head and neck, liver or kidney cancer.

The chain combines TRBV4-1 with TRBJ2-4; 7 bases agree with TRBD1. The CDR3 spans 16 residues. The V segment lost 3 bases and the J segment 3 bases; nucleotides outside the gene matches: 8. Germline V gene data show CDR1 as MGHRA and CDR2 as YSYEKL. DNA for the CDR3: TGCGCCAGCAGCCAGCCAACAGGGGTGGGCAAAAACATTCAGTACTTC. Protein sequence: CASSQPTGVGKNIQYF.

The V gene is TRBV7-2, the J gene TRBJ1-5; no clear D. Trimming left V 5 bases short and J 5 bases short, with 16 bases between. Germline V lookup: CDR1 SGHTA, CDR2 FQGNSA. This CDR3 is built from 15 residues. The CDR3 DNA sequence: TGTGCCAGCAGCCCTTGGCGGGAGAGAGATCAGCCCCAGCATTTT. Encoded protein: CASSPWRERDQPQHF.

The chain employs TRBV6-6 and TRBJ2-7, with 9 nucleotides matching TRBD1. Germline CDR1 MNHNY, CDR2 SVGAGI (reference sequence). The CDR3 runs 14 residues. After removal of 10 bases from V and 1 base from J, the junction contained 8 bases not matched to a gene. CDR3 nucleotide sequence: TGTGCCACCGCGGACAGGGGCCCTTCCTACGAGCAGTACTTC. This encodes CATADRGPSYEQYF.

The rearrangement joins TRBV23-1 to TRBJ2-2; D not certain. TRBV23-1 is filed as an ORF, its function uncertain. This CDR3 is 15 amino acids long. Trimming left V 0 bases short and J 6 bases short, with 11 bases between. The CDR3 coding sequence is TGCGCCAGCAGTCAATCGGGTAGGTTCCCCGGGGAGCTGTTTTTT. Its translation is CASSQSGRFPGELFF.

V and J are TRBV27 and TRBJ2-1; D possibly corresponds to TRBD2 (6 bases). CDR3 length equals 12 residues. The ends were cut back, 10 bases at V and 9 bases at J, with 16 bases in the middle. Germline V CDR1 and CDR2: MNHEY, SMNVEV (reference sequence). The CDR3 protein is CATLGRGLEQFF. In DNA, the CDR3 is TGTGCCACCCTCGGTAGGGGACTTGAGCAGTTCTTC.

This chain uses TRBV5-4 with TRBJ2-2; 11 bases map to TRBD2. This CDR3 is 16 amino acids long. Trimming at V came to 3 bases and at J to 3 bases, leaving 4 bases not matched to a gene. The germline CDR1 and CDR2 sequences are SGHNT and YYREEE (reference sequence). The CDR3 region has the DNA TGTGCCAGCAGCTCTTGGACTAGCGGGCACACCGGGGAGCTGTTTTTT. Protein: CASSSWTSGHTGELFF.

V usage is TRBV2 and J usage is TRBJ2-2, with a possible D match to TRBD2 (5 bases). Germline-derived CDR1 and CDR2 are SNHLY and FYNNEI. V lost 4 bases and J lost 1, with 16 bases in between. CDR3 length: 17 amino acids. CDR3: CASSASRAGLNTGELFF. The CDR3 DNA reads TGTGCCAGCAGTGCCTCACGAGCAGGACTGAACACCGGGGAGCTGTTTTTT.

The V call is TRBV2, the J call TRBJ2-7; D ambiguous. V was clipped by 10 bases and J by 2 bases, with 9 bases between them. The germline CDR1 and CDR2 sequences are SNHLY and FYNNEI. CDR3 length equals 11 residues. The CDR3 protein is CATRIAYEQYF. CDR3 sequence (DNA): TGTGCCACCAGGATAGCCTACGAGCAGTACTTC.

This sequence joins TRBV7-2 and TRBJ2-3; the D is unclear. The CDR3 runs 15 residues. Between the trimmed V and J ends, which lost 2 bases and 1 base, there was a span of 10 bases. CDR1 is SGHTA and CDR2 is FQGNSA in the germline V gene. The CDR3 DNA sequence: TGTGCCAGCAGCTTATCACCAGTGGGCACAGATACGCAGTATTTT. It is translated as CASSLSPVGTDTQYF.

A note on this clone: Germline is not matched at one junction end, which may reflect a read error. The gene calls are TRBV2 and TRBJ2-2; D possibly corresponds to TRBD1 (6 bases). The germline V gene encodes CDR1 SNHLY and CDR2 FYNNEI. The CDR3 totals 13 residues. The CDR3 region is CASSPRDTRELFF. The CDR3 DNA is TGTGCCAGCAGTCCCCGGGACACCCGGGAGCTGTTTTTT.

The V gene is TRBV5-1, the J gene TRBJ2-2, with D maybe TRBD2 (6 bases). Trimming stripped 2 bases from V and 1 base from J, with 9 bases between. This CDR3 region has 15 residues. Germline V gives CDR1 SGHRS, CDR2 YFSETQ. CDR3: CASSFSGGNTGELFF. The DNA for the CDR3 is TGCGCCAGCAGCTTTAGCGGCGGGAACACCGGGGAGCTGTTTTTT.

The CDR3: CASSQDLGNNYGYTF. For the CDR3, the DNA is TGTGCCAGCAGCCAAGATTTAGGGAACAACTATGGCTACACCTTC. The V gene is TRBV4-2, the J gene TRBJ1-2; D call uncertain. CDR3 length: 15 residues. Germline values: CDR1 LGHNA, CDR2 YNFKEQ. Between the trimmed V and J ends, which lost 0 bases and 2 bases, there was a span of 10 bases.

V usage is TRBV12-5 and J usage is TRBJ2-3, with D possibly being TRBD1 or TRBD2 (5 bases each). V gave up 1 base and J gave up 4 bases, with 9 bases separating them. Per germline, CDR1 LGHNT and CDR2 FRNRAP. This CDR3 has 14 amino acids. The CDR3 here is CASGLERGSDTQYF. CDR3 nucleotides: TGTGCTAGTGGTTTGGAACGGGGCTCAGATACGCAGTATTTT.

The chain is built from TRBV4-2 and TRBJ2-2; D is possibly TRBD2 (6 bases). Germline assignment: CDR1 LGHNA and CDR2 YNFKEQ. The germline V and J ends were trimmed by 0 bases and 7 bases, with 12 bases remaining between them. The CDR3 runs 15 residues. DNA for the CDR3: TGTGCCAGCAGCCAAGAGGAGGGACGGTACGGGGAGCTGTTTTTT. Residues: CASSQEEGRYGELFF.

V is TRBV29-1 and J is TRBJ2-2; tentatively, D is TRBD1 (5 bases). V lost 3 bases and J 2 bases, leaving 10 bases between the germline ends. This CDR3 comprises 14 residues. Germline V gene lookup returns CDR1 SQVTM and CDR2 ANQGSEA. CDR3 nucleotides: TGCAGCGTTGAGTCAGGGTTCAACACCGGGGAGCTGTTTTTT. Its protein product is CSVESGFNTGELFF.

V and J are TRBV19 and TRBJ2-7, with D perhaps TRBD2 (5 bases). Germline assignment: CDR1 LNHDA and CDR2 SQIVND (reference sequence). This CDR3 has 15 amino acids. V shed 5 bases and J shed 1 base, with 15 bases lying between them. For the CDR3, the DNA is TGTGCCAGTAGTCCGCGGTCACTAGATTCCTACGAGCAGTACTTC. It is translated as CASSPRSLDSYEQYF.

The chain recombines TRBV5-1 with TRBJ1-1; D call uncertain. V lost 0 bases to trimming and J lost 5 bases, with 14 bases between them. Germline V gene sequence: CDR1 SGHRS, CDR2 YFSETQ. The CDR3 is 15 amino acids. The CDR3 is CASSLVGAPGTEAFF. The CDR3 DNA sequence: TGCGCCAGCAGCTTGGTAGGTGCCCCCGGGACTGAAGCTTTCTTT.

This chain uses TRBV19 with TRBJ2-1, with D tentatively TRBD1 (6 bases). This CDR3 contains 14 residues. The V and J ends lost 5 bases and 7 bases respectively, with 15 bases between them. The germline CDR1 and CDR2 sequences are LNHDA and SQIVND (reference sequence). The CDR3 sequence: CASSLQGRLNEQFF. The CDR3 bases are TGTGCCAGTAGTTTACAGGGTAGGTTGAATGAGCAGTTCTTC.

This sequence joins TRBV5-5 and TRBJ1-4; D is possibly TRBD1 (5 bases). This CDR3 region has 14 residues. The V and J ends lost 1 base and 5 bases respectively, with 9 bases between them. Germline CDR1 reads SGHKS; CDR2 reads YYEKEE (reference sequence). CDR3 in DNA: TGTGCCAGCAGCTTGACAGGTGCAAATGAAAAACTGTTTTTT. It yields the protein CASSLTGANEKLFF.

The chain couples TRBV6-5 to TRBJ2-7, with 7 bases that match TRBD1. This CDR3 region has 13 residues. Germline-derived CDR1 and CDR2 are MNHEY and SVGAGI. The junction had 14 bases not matched to a gene; V was cut back by 6 bases and J by 12 bases. The CDR3 DNA reads TGTGCCAGCAGCCCCCTCCGAGGGGGCGAAACGTACTTC. As protein: CASSPLRGGETYF.

The chain has TRBV25-1 and TRBJ2-2; 9 bases map to TRBD1. CDR3 length equals 14 residues. J was trimmed by 1 base and V by 6 bases; bases with no gene match: 0. CDR1 MGHDK and CDR2 SYGVNS come from the germline V gene. The CDR3 coding sequence is TGTGCCAGCAGGGGACAGGGGAACACCGGGGAGCTGTTTTTT. Protein: CASRGQGNTGELFF.